The next 10 T cell receptor beta chains were all read from a single sample in a study of T cell responses to AZD1222 COVID-19 vaccine. Clones were read by immunoSEQ multiplex PCR, and TCRdb kept only the in-frame ones, dropping some. There are around 170,000 clones in the sample; 80% to 90% occur only once, and about 9.9% lies in the top ten. Sample: peripheral blood, taken 28 days after the second AZD1222 dose. These receptors were taken from an adult who received the AZD1222 COVID-19 vaccine.

The table lists this clone with a count of one. CDR3: CASSQLTVPHYGYTF. CDR3 bases: TGCGCCAGCAGCCAATTAACCGTACCTCACTATGGCTACACCTTC. V is TRBV4-3 and J is TRBJ1-2; D is uncertain. The CDR3 runs to 15 residues. Germline V gene lookup returns CDR1 LGHNA and CDR2 YSLEER. The ends were cut back, 2 bases at V and 3 bases at J, with 13 bases in the middle.

The chain employs TRBV5-1 and TRBJ2-3; no clear D. Per germline, CDR1 SGHRS and CDR2 YFSETQ. This CDR3 is 15 amino acids long. Trimming shortened V by 4 bases and J by 5 bases, and 17 bases separated the two germline ends. The CDR3 nucleotides are TGCGCCAGCAGCCTAGGCCTCCCTGCGGTAGATACGCAGTATTTT. Its protein product is CASSLGLPAVDTQYF.

V usage is TRBV5-1 and J usage is TRBJ1-1; a possible D gene is TRBD1 (6 bases). Trimming took 0 bases from V and 3 from J, leaving 6 bases between them. Germline CDR1 is SGHRS and CDR2 is YFSETQ. The CDR3 is made up of 13 amino acids. The CDR3 loop is CASSLDRDTEAFF. The CDR3 bases are TGCGCCAGCAGCTTGGACAGGGACACTGAAGCTTTCTTT.

This clone was counted a single time. The chain links TRBV11-2 to TRBJ1-2, with 7 positions matching TRBD1. The CDR3 contains 13 residues. J lost 4 bases, V lost 5 bases, and 4 bases had no gene match. Germline lookup yields CDR1 SGHAT and CDR2 FQNNGV. In nucleotides, the CDR3 is TGTGCCAGCAGCCGCCGGGACAGCTATGGCTACACCTTC. Residues: CASSRRDSYGYTF.

The rearrangement uses TRBV9 and TRBJ2-5; 8 bases line up with TRBD2. Germline trimming cut 4 bases from V and 2 bases from J; bases unmatched to any gene: 10. This CDR3 comprises 16 residues. Germline-derived CDR1 and CDR2 are SGDLS and YYNGEE. CDR3 coding DNA: TGTGCCAGCAGCTTAAGGACGGGGGGGAATCAAGAGACCCAGTACTTC. Translating it yields CASSLRTGGNQETQYF. The whole variable domain, remainder taken from reference TRBV9 and TRBJ2-5, is DSGVTQTPKHLITATGQRVTLRCSPRSGDLSVYWYQQSLDQGLQFLIQYYNGEERAKGNILERFSAQQFPDLHSELNLSSLELGDSALYFCASSLRTGGNQETQYFGPGTRLLVL.

The chain combines TRBV6-5 with TRBJ2-7, with D hard to call. The germline V and J ends were trimmed by 5 bases and 5 bases, with 19 bases remaining between them. Germline V gene sequence: CDR1 MNHEY, CDR2 SVGAGI. This CDR3 is 15 amino acids long. The CDR3 reads CASSQRPNLPDEQYF. The CDR3 bases are TGTGCCAGCAGTCAGAGACCTAACCTCCCCGACGAGCAGTACTTC.

This clone was found a few times. J is TRBJ2-1 and V is TRBV6-2 or TRBV6-3; D perhaps matches TRBD1 (5 bases). Germline CDR1 reads MNHEY; CDR2 reads SVGEGT. The CDR3 is made up of 14 amino acids. Trimming took off 2 bases at V and 7 bases at J, with 12 bases between the two ends. The CDR3 nucleotides read TGTGCCAGCAGTTACGTTTCCAGGGAAAATGAGCAGTTCTTC. This codes for CASSYVSRENEQFF.

In its sample, this clone was seen once. The chain has TRBV7-2 and TRBJ2-2; 9 bases align to TRBD2. V lost 4 bases to trimming and J lost 3 bases; unmatched junction nucleotides: 3. Per germline, CDR1 SGHTA and CDR2 FQGNSA. This CDR3 region has 15 residues. As DNA, the CDR3 is TGTGCCAGCAGCTCTAGCGGGGCATACACCGGGGAGCTGTTTTTT. This encodes CASSSSGAYTGELFF.

The DNA for the CDR3 is TGTGCTAGTGGTTACGAGGGGGAGACCCAGTACTTC. It translates to CASGYEGETQYF. The chain recombines TRBV12-5 with TRBJ2-5, with D perhaps assigned TRBD1 or TRBD2 (5 bases each). CDR1 and CDR2 (germline): LGHNT, FRNRAP. The CDR3 extends over 12 amino acids. V was pared by 4 bases and J by 5 bases, with 8 bases between. The full variable domain, its missing parts supplied by reference TRBV12-5 and TRBJ2-5, is DARVTQTPRHKVTEMGQEVTMRCQPILGHNTVFWYRQTMMQGLELLAYFRNRAPLDDSGMPKDRFSAEMPDATLATLKIQPSEPRDSAVYFCASGYEGETQYFGPGTRLLVL.

The V call is TRBV10-1, the J call TRBJ2-5; 8 bases are shared with TRBD1. V lost 2 bases, J lost 5 bases, and 7 bases stayed unmatched. Germline lookup yields CDR1 WNHNN and CDR2 SYGVQD (reference sequence). The CDR3 is made up of 15 amino acids. CDR3: CASSESRGQAETQYF. CDR3 bases: TGCGCCAGCAGTGAGAGCAGGGGACAGGCTGAGACCCAGTACTTC.